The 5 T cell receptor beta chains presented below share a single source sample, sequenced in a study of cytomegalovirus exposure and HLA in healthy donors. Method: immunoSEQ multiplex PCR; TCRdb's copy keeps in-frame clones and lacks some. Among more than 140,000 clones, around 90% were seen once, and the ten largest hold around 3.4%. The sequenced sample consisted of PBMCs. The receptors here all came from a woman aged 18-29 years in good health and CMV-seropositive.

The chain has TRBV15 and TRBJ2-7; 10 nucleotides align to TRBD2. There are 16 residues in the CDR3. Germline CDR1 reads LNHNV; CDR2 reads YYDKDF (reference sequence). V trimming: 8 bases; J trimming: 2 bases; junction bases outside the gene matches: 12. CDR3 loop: CATADGPAGGPYEQYF. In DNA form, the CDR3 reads TGTGCCACCGCGGATGGCCCAGCGGGAGGGCCCTACGAGCAGTACTTC.

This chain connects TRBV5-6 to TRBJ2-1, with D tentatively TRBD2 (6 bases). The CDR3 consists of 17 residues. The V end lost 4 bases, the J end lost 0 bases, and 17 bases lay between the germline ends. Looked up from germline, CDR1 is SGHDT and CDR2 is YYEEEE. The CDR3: CASSTRSSASSYNEQFF. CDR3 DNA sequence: TGTGCCAGCAGCACGCGATCTAGCGCAAGCTCCTACAATGAGCAGTTCTTC. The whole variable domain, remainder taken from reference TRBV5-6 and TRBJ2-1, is DAGVTQSPTHLIKTRGQQVTLRCSPKSGHDTVSWYQQALGQGPQFIFQYYEEEERQRGNFPDRFSGHQFPNYSSELNVNALLLGDSALYLCASSTRSSASSYNEQFFGPGTRLTVL.

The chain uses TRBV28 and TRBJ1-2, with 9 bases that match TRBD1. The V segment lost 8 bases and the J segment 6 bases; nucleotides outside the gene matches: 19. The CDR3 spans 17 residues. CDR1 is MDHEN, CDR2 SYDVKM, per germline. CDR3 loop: CASSNPGTGHRVNGYTF. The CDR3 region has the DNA TGTGCCAGCTCTAACCCGGGGACAGGGCACCGGGTGAATGGCTACACCTTC.

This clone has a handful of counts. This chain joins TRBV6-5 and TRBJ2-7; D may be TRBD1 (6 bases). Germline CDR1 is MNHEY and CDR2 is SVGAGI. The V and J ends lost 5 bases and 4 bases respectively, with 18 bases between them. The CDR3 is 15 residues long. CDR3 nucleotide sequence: TGTGCCAGCAGTCACCAACAGGGCACTCTGTACGAGCAGTACTTC. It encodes CASSHQQGTLYEQYF.

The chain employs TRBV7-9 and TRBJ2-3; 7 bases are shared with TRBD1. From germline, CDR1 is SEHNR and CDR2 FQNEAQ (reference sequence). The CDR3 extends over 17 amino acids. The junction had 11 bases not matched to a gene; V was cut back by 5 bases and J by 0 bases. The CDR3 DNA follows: TGTGCCAGCAGCCAGAGACAGGGCGAAATAAGCACAGATACGCAGTATTTT. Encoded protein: CASSQRQGEISTDTQYF.